The rows below give T cell receptor beta chains drawn from one sample of a study of beta chain features in type 1 diabetes. Clones were sequenced by immunoSEQ multiplex PCR, and TCRdb holds only the in-frame ones, with some missing. The table has hundreds of thousands of clones, less than 10% seen once; the top ten hold approximately 0.44%. Sequencing used central memory CD4+ T cells from blood. The source is a woman aged 18-29 years in good health. Each CDR3 is given without its conserved first and last residue.

V gene: TRBV28
CDR3 protein: AGWRLSGNTIY

V gene: TRBV18
CDR3 protein: ASSRTSGRDTQY

V gene: TRBV7-9
CDR3 protein: ASSSGQNNSPLH

V gene: TRBV7-2
CDR3 protein: ASSPQGQGSSYEQY

V gene: TRBV7-9
CDR3 protein: ASSPGTTPYEQY

V gene: TRBV23-1
CDR3 protein: ASSRETQY

V gene: TRBV18
CDR3 protein: ASSPTGTSSRDEQF

V gene: TRBV11-2
CDR3 protein: ASRGSGRAADTQY

V gene: TRBV14
CDR3 protein: ASSQDRGYGYT

V gene: TRBV6-5
CDR3 protein: ASSRVADNQPQH

V gene: TRBV7-6
CDR3 protein: ASSFLKETQY

V gene: TRBV5-1
CDR3 protein: ASSTLLAALGNEQF

V gene: TRBV7-2
CDR3 protein: ASSLQPGYGNTIY

V gene: TRBV29-1
CDR3 protein: SVMTRNTDTQY

V gene: TRBV28
CDR3 protein: ASSLRWAGRTDTQY

V gene: TRBV18
CDR3 protein: ASSPDSDNQF

V gene: TRBV5-1
CDR3 protein: ASSLASLAVFSTDTQY

V gene: TRBV7-2
CDR3 protein: ASSLATYLEQY